This T cell receptor (beta chain) derives from a study of cytomegalovirus exposure and HLA in healthy donors. Notes on the study in general: In a later analysis, V- and J-gene trimming of beta chains associated with a DCLRE1C missense variant, replicated independently. Cytomegalovirus association was listed for around 170 TCR beta chains. Researchers reported that a few CMV-associated chains were confirmed in vitro as CMV antigen-specific. The study reported that TCR beta sequences accurately predicted HLA-A and HLA-B alleles in most subjects.

Looked up from germline, CDR1 is LNHDA and CDR2 is SQIVND (reference sequence). The junction had 4 bases not matched to a gene; V was cut back by 5 bases and J by 4 bases. This CDR3 spans 14 amino acids. PCR amplification relied on 60 Vbeta primers (plus 13 Jbeta primers). Data came from immunoSEQ multiplex PCR; TCRdb stores just in-frame clones and leaves some out. The sample has some 120,000 clones, roughly 74% seen once. This clone came up once. What it binds is not known. The material sequenced was PBMCs. This chain uses TRBV19 with TRBJ2-1, with 8 bases matching TRBD1. The source is a woman under 40 in good health and CMV-seronegative. This chain's CDR3 is CASSWTGKYNEQFF. The CDR3, as DNA: TGTGCCAGTAGTTGGACAGGGAAGTACAATGAGCAGTTCTTC.